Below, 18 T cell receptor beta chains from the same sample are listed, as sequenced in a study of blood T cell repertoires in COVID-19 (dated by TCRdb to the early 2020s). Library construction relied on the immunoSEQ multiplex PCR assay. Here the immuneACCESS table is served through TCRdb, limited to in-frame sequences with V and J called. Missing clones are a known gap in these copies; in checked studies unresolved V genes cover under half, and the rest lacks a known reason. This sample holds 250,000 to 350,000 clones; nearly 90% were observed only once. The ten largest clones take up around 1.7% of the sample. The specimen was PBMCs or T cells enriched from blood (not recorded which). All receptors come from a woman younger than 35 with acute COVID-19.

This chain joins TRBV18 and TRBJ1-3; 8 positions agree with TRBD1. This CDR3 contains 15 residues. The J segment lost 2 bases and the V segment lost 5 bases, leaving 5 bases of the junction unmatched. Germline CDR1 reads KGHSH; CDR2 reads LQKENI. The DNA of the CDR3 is TGTGCCAGCTCAACCGACAGGGGTACTGGAAACACCATATATTTT. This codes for CASSTDRGTGNTIYF.

CDR3 sequence: CASSLPGQSYEQYF. DNA for the CDR3: TGTGCCAGCAGTCTCCCGGGACAGTCCTACGAGCAGTACTTC. The chain links TRBV28 to TRBJ2-7; 7 bases align to TRBD1. The CDR3 totals 14 residues. The V segment lost 5 bases and the J segment 1 base; nucleotides outside the gene matches: 5. In germline, CDR1 is MDHEN, CDR2 SYDVKM.

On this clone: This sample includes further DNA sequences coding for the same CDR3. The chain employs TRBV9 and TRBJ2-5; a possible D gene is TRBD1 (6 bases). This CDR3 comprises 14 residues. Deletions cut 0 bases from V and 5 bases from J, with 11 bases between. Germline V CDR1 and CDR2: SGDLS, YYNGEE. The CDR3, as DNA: TGTGCCAGCAGCGTAGGAACAGGGCGGGAGACCCAGTACTTC. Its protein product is CASSVGTGRETQYF.

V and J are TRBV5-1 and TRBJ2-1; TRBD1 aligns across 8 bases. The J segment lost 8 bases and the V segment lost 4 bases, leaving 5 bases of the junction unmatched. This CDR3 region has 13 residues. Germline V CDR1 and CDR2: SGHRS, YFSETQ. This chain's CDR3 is CASSRTGGHEQFF. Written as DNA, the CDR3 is TGCGCCAGCAGCAGAACAGGGGGGCATGAGCAGTTCTTC.

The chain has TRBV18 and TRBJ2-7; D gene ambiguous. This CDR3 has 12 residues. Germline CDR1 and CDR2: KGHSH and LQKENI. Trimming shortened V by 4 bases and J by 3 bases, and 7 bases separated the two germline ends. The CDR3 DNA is TGTGCCAGCTCACTCCAAAACTACGAGCAGTACTTC. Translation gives CASSLQNYEQYF.

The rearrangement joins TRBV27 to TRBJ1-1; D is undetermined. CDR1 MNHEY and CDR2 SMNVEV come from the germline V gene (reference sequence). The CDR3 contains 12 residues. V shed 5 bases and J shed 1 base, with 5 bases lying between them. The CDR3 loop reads CASSPGNTEAFF. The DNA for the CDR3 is TGTGCCAGCAGTCCAGGGAACACTGAAGCTTTCTTT.

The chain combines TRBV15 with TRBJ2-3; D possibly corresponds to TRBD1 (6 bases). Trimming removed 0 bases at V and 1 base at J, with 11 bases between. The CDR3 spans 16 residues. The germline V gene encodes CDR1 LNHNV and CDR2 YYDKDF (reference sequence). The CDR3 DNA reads TGTGCCACCAGCAGAGACCTTCCAGGGGGCACAGATACGCAGTATTTT. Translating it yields CATSRDLPGGTDTQYF.

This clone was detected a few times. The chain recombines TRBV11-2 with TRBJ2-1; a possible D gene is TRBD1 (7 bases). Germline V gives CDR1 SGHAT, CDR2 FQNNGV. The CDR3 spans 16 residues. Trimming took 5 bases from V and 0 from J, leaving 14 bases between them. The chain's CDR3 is CASSARRDSSYNEQFF. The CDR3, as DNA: TGTGCCAGCAGCGCCCGGCGGGACAGCTCCTACAATGAGCAGTTCTTC.

The CDR3 region is CASSFDISSYNSPLHF. The CDR3 DNA sequence: TGTGCCAGCAGTTTCGACATAAGCTCCTATAATTCACCCCTCCACTTT. The J gene is TRBJ1-6, the V gene TRBV27, with D uncertain. The CDR3 totals 16 residues. Trimming took 3 bases from V and 0 from J, leaving 9 bases between them. The germline V gene has CDR1 MNHEY and CDR2 SMNVEV (reference sequence).

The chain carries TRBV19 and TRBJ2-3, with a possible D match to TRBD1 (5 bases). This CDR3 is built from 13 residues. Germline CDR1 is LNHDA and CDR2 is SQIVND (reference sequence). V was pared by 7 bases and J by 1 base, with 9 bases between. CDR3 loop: CASMETGTDTQYF. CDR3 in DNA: TGTGCCAGTATGGAGACAGGCACAGATACGCAGTATTTT. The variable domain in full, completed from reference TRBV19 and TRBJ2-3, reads DGGITQSPKYLFRKEGQNVTLSCEQNLNHDAMYWYRQDPGQGLRLIYYSQIVNDFQKGDIAEGYSVSREKKESFPLTVTSAQKNPTAFYLCASMETGTDTQYFGPGTRLTVL.

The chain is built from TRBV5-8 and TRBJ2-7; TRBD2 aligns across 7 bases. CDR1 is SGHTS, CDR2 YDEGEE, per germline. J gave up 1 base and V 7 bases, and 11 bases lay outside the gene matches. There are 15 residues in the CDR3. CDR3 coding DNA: TGTGCCAGCGGGACCATTGGGGGGGTTTCCTACGAGCAGTACTTC. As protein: CASGTIGGVSYEQYF.

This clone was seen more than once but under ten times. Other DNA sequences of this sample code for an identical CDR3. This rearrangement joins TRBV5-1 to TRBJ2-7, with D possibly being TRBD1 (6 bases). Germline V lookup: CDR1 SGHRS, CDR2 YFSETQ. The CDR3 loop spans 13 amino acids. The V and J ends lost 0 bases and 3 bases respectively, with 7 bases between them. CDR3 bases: TGCGCCAGCAGCTTGGGGGACAACTACGAGCAGTACTTC. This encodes CASSLGDNYEQYF.

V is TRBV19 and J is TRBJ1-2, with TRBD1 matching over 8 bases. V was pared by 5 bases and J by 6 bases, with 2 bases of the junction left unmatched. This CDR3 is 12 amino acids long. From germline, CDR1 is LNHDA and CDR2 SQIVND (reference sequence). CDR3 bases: TGTGCCAGTAGTCCGACAGGGGATGGCTACACCTTC. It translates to CASSPTGDGYTF.

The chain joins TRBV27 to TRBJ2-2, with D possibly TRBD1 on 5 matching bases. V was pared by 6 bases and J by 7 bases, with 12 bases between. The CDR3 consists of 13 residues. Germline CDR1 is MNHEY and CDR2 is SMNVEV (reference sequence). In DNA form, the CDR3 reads TGTGCCAGCAGGTTAGGGGCGGTCGGGGAGCTGTTTTTT. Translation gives CASRLGAVGELFF.

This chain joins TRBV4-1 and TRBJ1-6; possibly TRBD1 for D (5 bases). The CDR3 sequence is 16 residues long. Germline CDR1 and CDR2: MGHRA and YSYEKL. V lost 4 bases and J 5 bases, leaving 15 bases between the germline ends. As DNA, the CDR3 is TGCGCCAGCAGCCCTGCTGGGGCAGTGGATAATTCACCCCTCCACTTT. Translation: CASSPAGAVDNSPLHF.

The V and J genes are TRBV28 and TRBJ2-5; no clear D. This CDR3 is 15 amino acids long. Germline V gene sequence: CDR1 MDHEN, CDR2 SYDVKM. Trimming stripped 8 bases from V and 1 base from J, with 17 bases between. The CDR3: CASRMSRLSQETQYF. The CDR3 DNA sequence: TGTGCCAGCCGGATGAGTAGACTGTCCCAAGAGACCCAGTACTTC.

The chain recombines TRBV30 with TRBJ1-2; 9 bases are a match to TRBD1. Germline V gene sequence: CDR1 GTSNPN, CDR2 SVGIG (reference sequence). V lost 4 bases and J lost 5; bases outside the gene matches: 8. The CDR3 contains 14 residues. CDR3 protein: CAWNLGTGRYGYTF. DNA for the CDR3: TGTGCCTGGAACCTAGGGACAGGGAGGTATGGCTACACCTTC.

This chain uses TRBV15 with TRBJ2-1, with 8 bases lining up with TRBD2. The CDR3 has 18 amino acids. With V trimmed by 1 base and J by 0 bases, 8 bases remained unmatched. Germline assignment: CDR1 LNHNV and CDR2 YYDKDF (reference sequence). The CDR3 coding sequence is TGTGCCACCAGCAGAGGTCGCGGGCTAGCGGGCTCCTACAATGAGCAGTTCTTC. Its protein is CATSRGRGLAGSYNEQFF.